This is a list of T cell receptor beta chains from one sample in a study of PD-1 blockade in classical Hodgkin lymphoma. The method was immunoSEQ multiplex PCR; TCRdb's version includes in-frame clones alone and lacks a portion of them. In the table there are 100,000 to 120,000 clones, roughly nine tenths of which are singletons. The source material was peripheral blood mononuclear cells (PBMCs), sampled before the second cycle of nivolumab. Receptors originate from a human donor with classical Hodgkin lymphoma. Each CDR3 is given with its conserved first and last residue. A D gene is named only where the DNA matches it firmly. The size field is filled for only some rows; it gives once, few, many or a size class.

J,V,D,size,CDR3,DNA
TRBJ2-7,TRBV6-5,.,.,CASTPSGVGGEQYF,TGTGCCAGCACCCCGAGTGGAGTTGGCGGGGAGCAGTACTTC
TRBJ2-5,TRBV5-3,TRBD1,.,CARSLDRGHFGQETQYF,TGTGCCAGAAGCCTGGACAGGGGGCACTTCGGTCAAGAGACCCAGTACTTC
TRBJ2-7,TRBV7-6,TRBD2,.,CASSILAGVMVEQYF,TGTGCCAGCAGCATTCTAGCGGGAGTGATGGTGGAGCAGTACTTC
TRBJ2-7,TRBV28,.,.,CASSTGTVSYEQYF,TGTGCCAGCAGCACCGGGACGGTCTCCTACGAGCAGTACTTC
TRBJ1-2,TRBV5-8,.,.,CASSFWGSNYGYTF,TGTGCCAGCAGCTTCTGGGGATCTAACTATGGCTACACCTTC
TRBJ2-3,TRBV5-1,.,once,CASSPMGAPTDTQYF,TGCGCCAGCAGCCCTATGGGGGCACCCACAGATACGCAGTATTTT
TRBJ1-2,TRBV6-5,.,.,CASSYQVSKDGYTF,TGTGCCAGCAGTTACCAGGTCTCGAAGGATGGCTACACCTTC
TRBJ2-1,TRBV6-6,TRBD2,.,CASSYSPSGTINEQFF,TGTGCCAGCAGTTACTCTCCTAGCGGGACTATCAATGAGCAGTTCTTC
TRBJ1-2,TRBV19,.,.,CASSMEANTNYGYTF,TGTGCCAGTAGTATGGAAGCAAATACTAACTATGGCTACACCTTC
TRBJ2-1,TRBV7-9,TRBD1,.,CASSLDRGLYNEQFF,TGTGCCAGCAGCCTAGACAGGGGCCTCTACAATGAGCAGTTCTTC
TRBJ1-5,TRBV30,.,.,CAWSEGGYQPQHF,TGTGCCTGGAGTGAGGGGGGCTATCAGCCCCAGCATTTT
TRBJ2-7,TRBV7-6,TRBD1,.,CASSLATGWKGSEQYF,TGTGCCAGCAGCTTAGCGACAGGGTGGAAGGGAAGCGAGCAGTACTTC
TRBJ1-1,TRBV5-1,.,.,CASSPSMDTEAFF,TGCGCCAGCAGCCCCTCCATGGACACTGAAGCTTTCTTT
TRBJ2-1,TRBV2,TRBD2,.,CASSPPRLAGNEQFF,TGTGCCAGCAGCCCCCCGAGGCTAGCGGGTAATGAGCAGTTCTTC
TRBJ2-1,TRBV5-1,.,.,CASSFEPYNEQFF,TGCGCCAGCAGCTTCGAACCGTACAATGAGCAGTTCTTC
TRBJ1-2,TRBV2,.,many,CASSASGYGYTF,TGTGCCAGCAGTGCATCTGGCTATGGCTACACCTTC
TRBJ1-5,TRBV30,TRBD1,.,CAWRGQGGPNQPQHF,TGTGCCTGGAGGGGACAGGGGGGCCCTAATCAGCCCCAGCATTTT
TRBJ2-1,TRBV7-2,.,.,CASSLLGGQTYNEQFF,TGTGCCAGCAGCCTCCTCGGGGGACAGACTTACAATGAGCAGTTCTTC
TRBJ1-2,TRBV7-9,.,.,CASSLPGQGYGYTF,TGTGCCAGCAGCTTACCAGGCCAAGGCTATGGCTACACCTTC
TRBJ2-7,TRBV29-1,TRBD1,.,CSVNPTGAHEQYF,TGCAGCGTAAACCCTACAGGGGCTCACGAGCAGTACTTC
TRBJ2-3,TRBV19,.,.,CASSMRSAFAADTQYF,TGTGCCAGTAGTATGCGTAGCGCTTTTGCGGCAGATACGCAGTATTTT
TRBJ2-5,TRBV11-1,.,.,CASSPQGGYQETQYF,TGTGCCAGCAGCCCCCAGGGCGGGTACCAAGAGACCCAGTACTTC
TRBJ1-2,TRBV9,.,.,CASSSRSGTNYGYTF,TGTGCCAGCAGCTCCCGATCAGGGACCAACTATGGCTACACCTTC
TRBJ1-2,TRBV6-6,.,once,CASSSTGGVGLDGYTF,TGTGCCAGCAGTTCGACGGGAGGTGTGGGCTTAGATGGCTACACCTTC
TRBJ2-2,TRBV7-2,.,.,CASSFKDGELFF,TGTGCCAGCAGCTTCAAGGACGGGGAGCTGTTTTTT
TRBJ1-4,TRBV10-2,.,.,CASSDRLRNEKLFF,TGCGCCAGCAGTGATAGACTCCGTAATGAAAAACTGTTTTTT
TRBJ2-1,TRBV11-3,.,.,CASSLGPTLSHEQFF,TGTGCCAGCAGCTTGGGACCTACCCTATCCCATGAGCAGTTCTTC
TRBJ1-1,TRBV5-6,.,.,CASSLPEGSWNTEAFF,TGTGCCAGCAGCTTACCCGAGGGGTCCTGGAACACTGAAGCTTTCTTT
TRBJ1-2,TRBV5-4,.,once,CASSLESALTNYGYTF,TGTGCCAGCAGCTTGGAGTCAGCCCTTACTAACTATGGCTACACCTTC
TRBJ1-4,TRBV18,.,.,CASSPSEGLTNEKLFF,TGTGCCAGCTCACCAAGTGAGGGGCTGACTAATGAAAAACTGTTTTTT
TRBJ2-1,TRBV5-5,.,.,CASSLGSYNEQFF,TGTGCCAGCAGCTTAGGATCGTACAATGAGCAGTTCTTC
TRBJ2-7,TRBV28,.,once,CASRETGTGFEQYF,TGTGCCAGCAGGGAGACAGGGACTGGTTTCGAGCAGTACTTC
TRBJ2-5,TRBV18,TRBD1,.,CASSQDREIQETQYF,TGTGCCAGCTCACAGGACAGGGAGATCCAAGAGACCCAGTACTTC